This TCR beta chain was sequenced during a study of OX40 agonist ivuxolimab in advanced cancers. Overall study: Ivuxolimab, an agonistic anti-OX40 (CD134) antibody, was given to patients.

Comments on this clone: Antigen: not known.

Clones were sequenced by immunoSEQ multiplex PCR, and TCRdb holds only the in-frame ones, with some missing. The sample records about 98,000 clones, around nine tenths being singletons. Study-wide results and caveats: Some of the nonresponding patients also showed low levels of normalized T-cell clonal expansion.

Sample: CD4+ or CD8+ T cells sorted from blood, taken in a trial of the OX40 agonist ivuxolimab. The receptor's source is an adult with an advanced solid tumor such as melanoma, head and neck, liver or kidney cancer.

CDR3 protein: CASSQDSASYEQYF. The CDR3 region has the DNA TGTGCCAGCAGCCAAGATTCTGCTTCCTACGAGCAGTACTTC. The V call is TRBV4-2, the J call TRBJ2-7; no clear D gene. From germline, CDR1 is LGHNA and CDR2 YNFKEQ. The CDR3 runs to 14 residues. Trimming took 0 bases from V and 1 from J, leaving 7 bases between them.